This T cell receptor (beta chain) originates from a study of blood T cell repertoires in COVID-19. Per the original methods: Estimation of nucleated cell counts was performed using reference gene primer amplification. The repertoire was sequenced with immunoSEQ multiplex PCR; TCRdb's copy has only in-frame clones and lacks some. D and trimming come from the DNA, and the V and J calls and clone size come from that table. The sample lists under 200,000 clones; about 86% were seen once. The CDR3 covers 13 residues. V was trimmed by 4 bases and J by 13 bases, leaving 16 bases between them. The V gene's germline CDR1 is SEHNR and CDR2 FQNEAQ (reference sequence).

The rearrangement uses TRBV7-9 and TRBJ2-2, with a weak D call TRBD1 (6 bases). The TCR originated in a woman between 55 and 75 years old with COVID-19, enrolled during active disease. Specimen: peripheral blood. The DNA for the CDR3 is TGTGCCAGCAGCTCGTCGGCGTGGGGGCCGCTGTTTTTT. Encoded protein: CASSSSAWGPLFF.